This record covers a single T cell receptor (beta chain). The target antigen is unknown. The authors made TCR beta libraries by quantitative 5'-RACE with molecular barcodes. TCRdb independently ran MiXCR on the 5' RACE reads; one entry per CDR3 protein. Among some 800,000 distinct CDR3 sequences listed, about 10% were seen once. In germline, CDR1 is LNHNV, CDR2 YYDKDF (reference sequence). V was cut by 8 bases and J by 3 bases, with 11 bases left in between. This CDR3 spans 13 amino acids. The sample is drawn from a study of CD8 T cells in ankylosing spondylitis. Findings and caveats of the study: Some motif variants had been reported before (in reactive arthritis synovial fluid and blood). Reportedly, matched ankylosing spondylitis synovial fluid was significantly enriched for disease-linked clones. Among TCR beta sequences, a motif of roughly 8 highly homologous variants appeared characteristic of ankylosing spondylitis blood.

Material for sequencing was blood, either unsorted or a sorted T cell fraction (not recorded which). This sequence originates from a male donor with ankylosing spondylitis. The chain links TRBV15 to TRBJ1-5; D is ambiguous. CDR3 residues: CATAAAVNQPQHF. The CDR3 bases are TGTGCCACCGCGGCGGCGGTCAATCAGCCCCAGCATTTT.